This entry lists 19 T cell receptor beta chains sequenced from one sample in a study of Graves' ophthalmopathy and Graves' hyperthyroidism. Amplification from RNA transcripts yielded the TCR beta CDR3 regions. The first-round RT-PCR employed HTBI primers together with the Qiagen OneStep RT-PCR kit. A multiplex PCR was then performed as the second round. TCRdb analysed the multiplex PCR reads with MiXCR anew, one entry per CDR3 protein. Of some 370,000 distinct CDR3 sequences in the sample, about a sixth are singletons; the top ten hold approximately 2.4%. The sequenced sample consisted of peripheral blood. The origin of the receptors is an adult woman with stable Graves' hyperthyroidism.

This clonotype was counted many times. The chain employs TRBV24-1 and TRBJ1-5; D gene ambiguous. The CDR3 sequence is 14 residues long. CDR1 and CDR2 from the germline V gene are KGHDR and SFDVKD. Deletions cut 0 bases from V and 2 bases from J, with 4 bases between. The CDR3 DNA sequence: TGTGCCACCAGTGATTTGAACGGCAATCAGCCCCAGCATTTT. Residues: CATSDLNGNQPQHF.

This clonotype was found many times. The chain couples TRBV6-1 to TRBJ2-7; TRBD2 agrees at 8 bases. CDR1 is MNHNS, CDR2 SASEGT, per germline. The CDR3 runs to 16 residues. J was trimmed by 9 bases and V by 6 bases; bases with no gene match: 19. The CDR3 bases are TGTGCCAGCAGAAAAGCCTATAGCGGGGAAGTCGTAGTGCAGTACTTC. Its translation: CASRKAYSGEVVVQYF.

This clonotype was observed many times. V and J are TRBV6-5 and TRBJ2-5; 10 bases are a match to TRBD1. The CDR3 has 14 amino acids. V lost 5 bases and J lost 5; bases outside the gene matches: 5. Germline assignment: CDR1 MNHEY and CDR2 SVGAGI. CDR3 nucleotides: TGTGCCAGCAGTCGGACAGGGGGTTCGGAGACCCAGTACTTC. Encoded protein: CASSRTGGSETQYF.

This chain connects TRBV12-3 or TRBV12-4 to TRBJ2-5; D perhaps matches TRBD2 (7 bases). The CDR3 is made up of 16 amino acids. V lost 5 bases and J lost 3, with 19 bases in between. The CDR3 nucleotides are TGTGCCAGCAGTCCCTCCTTGGGGGGGGGCAAAGAGACCCAGTACTTC. It encodes CASSPSLGGGKETQYF.

This clonotype was seen many times. The rearrangement joins TRBV29-1 to TRBJ2-2; maybe TRBD1 (5 bases). The CDR3 length is 13 residues. The V end lost 7 bases, the J end lost 6 bases, and 15 bases lay between the germline ends. The germline V gene encodes CDR1 SQVTM and CDR2 ANQGSEA. The CDR3 protein is CSAQSRVPGELFF. As DNA, the CDR3 is TGCAGCGCACAATCCAGGGTCCCCGGGGAGCTGTTTTTT.

Ten or more counts support this clonotype. The V gene is TRBV15, the J gene TRBJ2-7; a weak D match, TRBD2 (6 bases). Deletions cut 0 bases from V and 5 bases from J, with 11 bases between. The CDR3 sequence is 14 residues long. Per germline, CDR1 LNHNV and CDR2 YYDKDF (reference sequence). The CDR3 bases are TGTGCCACCAGCAGAGAGCGGGGACCCAACGAGCAGTACTTC. Translating gives CATSRERGPNEQYF.

The rearrangement links TRBV6-1 to TRBJ2-2; D unclear. Germline CDR1 is MNHNS and CDR2 is SASEGT. The CDR3 covers 13 residues. V shed 2 bases and J shed 4 bases, with 5 bases lying between them. CDR3 sequence: CASSERVTGELFF. CDR3 nucleotides: TGTGCCAGCAGTGAAAGGGTCACCGGGGAGCTGTTTTTT.

This chain connects TRBV11-1 to TRBJ1-2, with 8 positions matching TRBD1. Germline CDR1 and CDR2: SGHAT and FQDESV (reference sequence). The CDR3 is 18 residues long. With 2 bases clipped from V and 0 bases from J, the junction kept 11 bases outside the gene matches. The CDR3 DNA reads TGTGCCAGCAGCTTACTTCCAGGGGGCGACATGGCTAACTATGGCTACACCTTC. It yields the protein CASSLLPGGDMANYGYTF.

This clonotype was seen repeatedly, ten times or more. This chain joins TRBV7-3 and TRBJ1-1; no reliable D call. This CDR3 comprises 13 residues. Per the germline V gene, CDR1 is SGHTA and CDR2 is FQGTGA. V lost 6 bases and J 0 bases, leaving 8 bases between the germline ends. This CDR3 reads CASRVDMNTEAFF. In DNA form, the CDR3 reads TGTGCCAGCAGAGTCGATATGAACACTGAAGCTTTCTTT.

The chain links TRBV18 to TRBJ2-1; TRBD2 is a possible D gene (6 bases). Trimming took 2 bases from V and 4 from J, leaving 15 bases between them. Germline-derived CDR1 and CDR2 are KGHSH and LQKENI. The CDR3 sequence is 16 residues long. The CDR3 bases are TGTGCCAGCTCACCATCGGGACTCCCCCCATACAATGAGCAGTTCTTC. Residues: CASSPSGLPPYNEQFF.

The sample holds many counts of this clonotype. V gene TRBV7-8 combines with J gene TRBJ2-5; unclear D gene. Between the trimmed V and J ends, which lost 1 base and 9 bases, there was a span of 15 bases. This CDR3 has 14 amino acids. Germline CDR1 is SGHVS and CDR2 is FQNEAQ. DNA for the CDR3: TGTGCCAGCAGCTTAGGATACCTAGATAGGGCCCAGTACTTC. Amino acid sequence: CASSLGYLDRAQYF.

This clonotype was counted at least ten times. This chain links TRBV6-2 or TRBV6-3 with TRBJ1-5; D is uncertain. This CDR3 spans 13 amino acids. Per germline, CDR1 MNHEY and CDR2 SVGEGT. Trimming took 4 bases from V and 0 from J, leaving 4 bases between them. The CDR3 loop reads CASSSYSNQPQHF. CDR3 DNA sequence: TGTGCCAGCAGTTCCTATAGCAATCAGCCCCAGCATTTT.

This chain links TRBV28 with TRBJ1-1, with a tentative D call TRBD1 (5 bases). The CDR3 consists of 13 residues. V shed 3 bases and J shed 6 bases, with 11 bases lying between them. Germline values: CDR1 MDHEN, CDR2 SYDVKM. Here the CDR3 DNA reads TGTGCCAGCAGTTTGGATGGACACGCTGAAGCTTTCTTT. Amino acids: CASSLDGHAEAFF.

This clonotype was found many times. The rearrangement joins TRBV7-2 to TRBJ2-5, with D possibly TRBD2 on 7 matching bases. There are 20 residues in the CDR3. Trimming left V 4 bases short and J 2 bases short, with 29 bases between. Germline V CDR1 and CDR2: SGHTA, FQGNSA. The CDR3 region is CASSYERGRGWDRLQETQYF. In DNA, the CDR3 is TGTGCCAGCAGCTACGAGCGGGGCAGGGGCTGGGACCGGCTACAAGAGACCCAGTACTTC.

This clonotype appeared many times. The V call is TRBV7-2, the J call TRBJ2-7, with D possibly TRBD1 on 6 matching bases. V was trimmed by 5 bases and J by 1 base, leaving 15 bases between them. This CDR3 contains 15 residues. Germline CDR1 and CDR2: SGHTA and FQGNSA. The CDR3 is CASSQLGGTSYEQYF. DNA of the CDR3: TGTGCCAGCAGCCAGTTAGGGGGAACTTCCTACGAGCAGTACTTC. The variable domain in full, with the rest retrieved from reference TRBV7-2 and TRBJ2-7, is GAGVSQSPSNKVTEKGKDVELRCDPISGHTALYWYRQSLGQGLEFLIYFQGNSAPDKSGLPSDRFSAERTGGSVSTLTIQRTQQEDSAVYLCASSQLGGTSYEQYFGPGTRLTVT.

This clonotype was picked up many times. V is TRBV3-1 and J is TRBJ2-5, with TRBD1 matching 7 bases. With 3 bases clipped from V and 2 bases from J, the junction kept 12 bases outside the gene matches. This CDR3 region has 17 residues. The V gene's germline CDR1 is LGHDT and CDR2 YNNKEL (reference sequence). CDR3 in amino acids: CASSHGDRAKGQETQYF. CDR3 DNA sequence: TGTGCCAGCAGCCACGGTGACAGGGCCAAGGGGCAAGAGACCCAGTACTTC.

This clonotype was seen at least ten times. This sequence joins TRBV7-2 and TRBJ1-2; D is ambiguous. The CDR3 has 14 amino acids. Per the germline V gene, CDR1 is SGHTA and CDR2 is FQGNSA. The V end was cut by 2 bases, the J end by 6 bases, with 13 bases between. The CDR3 protein is CASSLIGQAHGYTF. The CDR3 DNA sequence: TGTGCCAGCAGCTTAATTGGCCAGGCCCATGGCTACACCTTC.

At least ten counts were recorded for this clonotype. The chain links TRBV18 to TRBJ1-2, with 7 bases identical to TRBD1. CDR3 length equals 13 residues. The junction had 2 bases not matched to a gene; V was cut back by 3 bases and J by 4 bases. Germline CDR1 is KGHSH and CDR2 is LQKENI. In DNA, the CDR3 is TGTGCCAGCTCACCCGACAGGGTCTATGGCTACACCTTC. Translating gives CASSPDRVYGYTF. The full variable domain, with the rest looked up from reference TRBV18 and TRBJ1-2, is NAGVMQNPRHLVRRRGQEARLRCSPMKGHSHVYWYRQLPEEGLKFMVYLQKENIIDESGMPKERFSAEFPKEGPSILRIQQVVRGDSAAYFCASSPDRVYGYTFGSGTRLTVV.

Ten or more counts support this clonotype. V usage is TRBV28 and J usage is TRBJ2-4; 10 bases fit TRBD2. CDR3 length: 14 amino acids. Germline trimming cut 6 bases from V and 5 bases from J; bases unmatched to any gene: 4. Per germline, CDR1 MDHEN and CDR2 SYDVKM. The CDR3 DNA sequence: TGTGCCAGCAGCGCTAGCGGGAGAGAAAACATTCAGTACTTC. Translation: CASSASGRENIQYF.